These 5 T cell receptor beta chains share one sample of origin, sequenced in a study of blood T cell repertoires in COVID-19. TCRdb's copy holds only in-frame clones and misses some; the assay was immunoSEQ multiplex PCR. Of 220,000 or so clones in the sample, approximately 84% are singletons; the top ten hold about 3%. Sequencing was done on a sample of peripheral blood. These receptor sequences come from a woman aged 25 to 39 who had recovered from COVID-19.

The chain is built from TRBV29-1 and TRBJ2-7; TRBD1 agrees at 10 bases. The CDR3 extends over 14 amino acids. After removal of 4 bases from V and 2 bases from J, the junction contained 5 bases not matched to a gene. Per the germline V gene, CDR1 is SQVTM and CDR2 is ANQGSEA. The CDR3 here is CSVVRGQGTYEQYF. The CDR3 DNA reads TGCAGCGTTGTGAGGGGACAGGGGACCTACGAGCAGTACTTC.

The chain is built from TRBV9 and TRBJ1-4; D might be TRBD1 (6 bases). Germline V gives CDR1 SGDLS, CDR2 YYNGEE. The V and J ends lost 2 bases and 4 bases respectively, with 15 bases between them. This CDR3 region has 16 residues. The CDR3 sequence is CASSVETGAYNEKLFF. The CDR3 nucleotides are TGTGCCAGCAGCGTCGAGACAGGAGCCTATAATGAAAAACTGTTTTTT.

The CDR3 DNA sequence: TGTGCCTGGAGTGATCCAGGATTCTCCTACGAGCAGTACTTC. Its translation is CAWSDPGFSYEQYF. The chain combines TRBV30 with TRBJ2-7; D uncertain. This CDR3 comprises 14 residues. Trimming removed 1 base from V and 0 bases from J, with 10 bases in between. CDR1 and CDR2 from the germline V gene are GTSNPN and SVGIG (reference sequence).

This clone is a singleton in its sample. The chain joins TRBV10-1 to TRBJ2-6, with D perhaps matching TRBD2 (5 bases). V was shortened by 2 bases and J by 0 bases, with 5 bases between the two germline ends. The CDR3 contains 15 residues. The germline V gene has CDR1 WNHNN and CDR2 SYGVQD (reference sequence). DNA of the CDR3: TGCGCCAGCAGTGAGGGACTCTCTGGGGCCAACGTCCTGACTTTC. The encoded protein is CASSEGLSGANVLTF.

This clone was found once. This rearrangement joins TRBV7-3 to TRBJ2-5; D is ambiguous. The V end was cut by 2 bases, the J end by 3 bases, with 10 bases between. The CDR3 runs 14 residues. The germline CDR1 and CDR2 sequences are SGHTA and FQGTGA. CDR3 DNA sequence: TGTGCCAGCAGCTTATATCACAGCAAAGAGACCCAGTACTTC. Protein product: CASSLYHSKETQYF. The complete variable domain, with remaining parts taken from reference TRBV7-3 and TRBJ2-5, reads GAGVSQTPSNKVTEKGKYVELRCDPISGHTALYWYRQSLGQGPEFLIYFQGTGAADDSGLPNDRFFAVRPEGSVSTLKIQRTERGDSAVYLCASSLYHSKETQYFGPGTRLLVL.